This T cell receptor (beta chain) was documented in a study of T cells in Graves' hyperthyroidism and ophthalmopathy. In regard to this clonotype: Its target is not known. This may arise from a read error, as a much more abundant clone is one base away. The CDR3 does not close with the conserved phenylalanine or tryptophan, likely indicating a read error.

Broader study findings: Most thyroid clonotypes expanded above 0.001 appeared in blood too.

Those patients with uncontrolled infection, other autoimmune disease, pregnancy or lactation were excluded. Each diagnosis was grounded in clinical symptoms, serum thyroxine and TRAb, thyroid ultrasound, and orbital computed tomography. Fresh 10 ml peripheral blood yielded PBMCs. TCR beta CDR3 region amplification was performed from RNA transcripts. First-round RT-PCR of the TCR CDR3 relied on the HTBI primer set. MiXCR, applied by TCRdb to the multiplex PCR reads, yields one record per CDR3 protein. The data show about 760,000 distinct CDR3 sequences, under 45% seen once. Unmatched junction bases numbered 11, after V lost 3 bases and J lost 7 bases. CDR1 and CDR2 (germline): SGHVS, FQNEAQ. This CDR3 comprises 15 residues.

The V call is TRBV7-8, the J call TRBJ1-2; 7 positions agree with TRBD1. The sequence came from a woman aged 40 to 49 with Graves' hyperthyroidism. The specimen sequenced was blood. CDR3 coding DNA: TGTGCCAGCAGCTTGTCTTGGGACAGCCTTCTTGGCTACACCTCC. As protein: CASSLSWDSLLGYTS.